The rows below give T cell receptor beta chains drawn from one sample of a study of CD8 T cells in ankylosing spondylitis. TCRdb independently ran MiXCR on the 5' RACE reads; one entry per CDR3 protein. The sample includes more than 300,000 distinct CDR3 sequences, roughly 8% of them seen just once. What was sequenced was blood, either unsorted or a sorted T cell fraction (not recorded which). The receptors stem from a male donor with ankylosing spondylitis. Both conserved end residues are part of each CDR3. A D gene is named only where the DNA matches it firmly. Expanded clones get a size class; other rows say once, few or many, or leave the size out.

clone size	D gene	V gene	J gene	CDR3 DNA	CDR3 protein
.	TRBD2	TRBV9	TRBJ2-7	TGTGCCAGCAGCGTGACCGGGGGGTCCTACGAGCAGTACTTC	CASSVTGGSYEQYF
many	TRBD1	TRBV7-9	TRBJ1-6	TGTGCCAGCAGCTTAGAGGGACAGGGAAATTCACCCCTCCACTTT	CASSLEGQGNSPLHF
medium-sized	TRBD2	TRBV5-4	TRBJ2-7	TGTGCCAGCAGCACCTTACTAGCGGGAGTGTCCTACGAGCAGTACTTC	CASSTLLAGVSYEQYF
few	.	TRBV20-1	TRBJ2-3	TGCAGTGCTAGTGATAGCATTGTAGATACGCAGTATTTT	CSASDSIVDTQYF
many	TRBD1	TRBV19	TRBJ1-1	TGTGCCAGTAGTCGAGTTACAGGGGTCACTGAAGCTTTCTTT	CASSRVTGVTEAFF
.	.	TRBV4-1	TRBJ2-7	TGCGCCAGCAGCCAGACCGGGACTCCCCACGAGCAGTACTTC	CASSQTGTPHEQYF
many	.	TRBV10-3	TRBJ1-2	TGTGCCATCCAGGCATACTCAACCCACTATGGCTACACCTTC	CAIQAYSTHYGYTF
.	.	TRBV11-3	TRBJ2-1	TGTGCCAGCAGCTTAGATCGGGCTTTTCATGAGCAGTTCTTC	CASSLDRAFHEQFF
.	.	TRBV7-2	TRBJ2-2	TGTGCCAGCAGCCGGAGGGCGGTCGGGGAGCTGTTTTTT	CASSRRAVGELFF
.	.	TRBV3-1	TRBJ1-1	TGTGCCAGCAGCCAAGAGTCCAACACTGAAGCTTTCTTT	CASSQESNTEAFF
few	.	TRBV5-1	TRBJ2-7	TGCGCCAGCAGAAAGGCCGCCGAGCAGTACTTC	CASRKAAEQYF
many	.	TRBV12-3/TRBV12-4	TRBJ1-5	TGTGCCAGCGACACGCATAATAGCAATCAGCCCCAGCATTTT	CASDTHNSNQPQHF
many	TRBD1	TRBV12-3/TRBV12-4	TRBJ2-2	TGTGCCAGCAGTGGACAGGGATATCAATTCGGGGAGCTGTTTTTT	CASSGQGYQFGELFF
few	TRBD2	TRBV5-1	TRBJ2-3	TGCGCCAGCAGCTTTACAGCGGGAGCTACAGATACGCAGTATTTT	CASSFTAGATDTQYF
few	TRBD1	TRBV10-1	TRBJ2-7	TGCGCCAGCAGTGGGCAGGGGGCGACCGAGCAGTACTTC	CASSGQGATEQYF
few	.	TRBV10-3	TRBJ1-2	TGTGCCATCAGTGCGCCAGGGGAGCCTTTCTATGGCTACACCTTC	CAISAPGEPFYGYTF
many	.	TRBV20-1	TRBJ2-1	TGCAGTGCTAGACGCGGACTAACAATAGAGCAGTTCTTC	CSARRGLTIEQFF
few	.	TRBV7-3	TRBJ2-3	TGTGCCAGCAGCCCGGTGCCAGGTAGCACAGATACGCAGTATTTT	CASSPVPGSTDTQYF
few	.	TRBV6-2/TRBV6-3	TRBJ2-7	TGTGCCAGCAGTCCGACTGGACCGTCCCAGCAGTACTTC	CASSPTGPSQQYF
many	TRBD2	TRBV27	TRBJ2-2	TGTGCCAGCAGCATACTAGCGGCCGGGGAGCTGTTTTTT	CASSILAAGELFF
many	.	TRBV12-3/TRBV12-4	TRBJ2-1	TGTGCCAGCAGTTTTCTGGATGAGCAGTTCTTC	CASSFLDEQFF
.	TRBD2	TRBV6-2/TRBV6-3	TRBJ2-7	TGTGCCAGCAGTTACCGGGAGGGCATCTCCTACGAGCAGTACTTC	CASSYREGISYEQYF
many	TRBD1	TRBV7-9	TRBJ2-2	TGTGCCAGCAGCCTAACAGGGGGGCCCGGGGAGCTGTTTTTT	CASSLTGGPGELFF
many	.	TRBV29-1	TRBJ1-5	TGCAGCTTTACAGCTACAAATAGCAATCAGCCCCAGCATTTT	CSFTATNSNQPQHF
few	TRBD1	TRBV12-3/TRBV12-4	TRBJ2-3	TGTGCCAGCGGGACAGGGGGCTTAGATACGCAGTATTTT	CASGTGGLDTQYF
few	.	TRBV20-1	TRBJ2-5	TGCAGTGCTGGTACAGTTGGGGAGACCCAGTACTTC	CSAGTVGETQYF
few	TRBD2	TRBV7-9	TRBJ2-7	TGTGCCAGCAGTCATAGCGGGAGCGAGCAGTACTTC	CASSHSGSEQYF
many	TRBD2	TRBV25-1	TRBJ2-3	TGTGCCAGCAGTGAATGCGGCGGGAGAGGCACAGATACGCAGTATTTT	CASSECGGRGTDTQYF
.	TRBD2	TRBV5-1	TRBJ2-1	TGCGCCAGCAGCGTGACTAGCGGGAGCTGGAATGAGCAGTTCTTC	CASSVTSGSWNEQFF